This T cell receptor beta chain appears in the sequencing data of a study of blood T cell repertoires in COVID-19 (dated by TCRdb to 2020 to 2022). Study-wide context: The collaborator samples originated in the United States, Italy and Spain and spanned the acute and convalescent phases of COVID-19. The prospective study material was composed of cDNA or gDNA derived from T cells, B-cell-depleted T cells, or PBMCs. Subjects who had been exposed to COVID-19, were actively infected with it, or had recovered from it provided the deeply sampled blood TCRbeta repertoires that made up the dataset. The repertoires were released in a freely available public database meant as a resource for research on the immune response to SARS-CoV-2. Samples were obtained from the ongoing ImmuneRACE study (first 160 participants) and from about 1,300 subjects provided by 6 global collaborators. The sample metadata nearly always contained a de-identified subject ID, COVID-19 status, age in years and sex. Where HLA class I and class II types were available, the types were taken from metadata supplied by the sample provider, not from assay-based typing.

TCRbeta CDR3 regions were amplified from genomic DNA using the immunoSEQ Assay, a bias-controlled multiplex PCR. The paper's processing steps were these. Nucleated cell counts per sample were estimated from amplification of reference gene primers within the assay. To quantify the absolute abundance of each unique TCRbeta CDR3 rearrangement, sequence reads were collapsed and filtered. For each sample, productive Simpson clonality was calculated by taking the square root of Simpson's diversity index across productive rearrangements. Entries here come from immuneACCESS through TCRdb and include only in-frame sequences with V and J called. Some clones fail to appear in such tables; in the studies checked, an unresolved V gene covers under half of the shortfall, and the cause of the remainder is unknown. That table gives V, J and clone size, and the DNA gave D and trimming. The table for this sample lists roughly 130,000 clones; approximately 81% of them were counted only once. About an eighth of the sample is held by the ten biggest clonotypes.

From cysteine to phenylalanine, the CDR3 is 16 amino acids long. Only the CDR3 portion is preserved as DNA: 48 bases, with reading frame beginning at the first base. V is clipped by 7 bases and J by 0 bases, and the sequence between their germline boundaries is 18 bases long. For CDR1 and CDR2, the germline V gene (reference sequence) lists LNHDA and SQIVND. Broad study findings and their caveats: The quantity of clinical and demographic metadata differed by source and by participant and was supplied without curation.

Another Seattle source contributed samples from volunteer blood donors who had recovered from COVID-19. Collaborating institutions collected whole blood in K2EDTA tubes following their own protocols. Collaborator samples were shipped for TCRbeta analysis as frozen whole blood, isolated PBMCs, or DNA extracted from either sample type. As to this clone: There is no known antigen for this receptor. Base quality data are lacking; no much larger clone is found one base away.

This TCR was sampled from a young woman who had recovered from COVID-19. The chain is made from TRBV19 and TRBJ1-1, and TRBD1 may be the D gene, going by 5 matching bases. The sample comprised peripheral blood. The CDR3 loop reads CASISGGVRMNTEAFF. The bases are TGTGCCAGTATCAGCGGGGGGGTAAGAATGAACACTGAAGCTTTCTTT.